The 26 T cell receptor beta chains given below trace back to one sample, sequenced in a study of T cell responses to AZD1222 COVID-19 vaccine (dated by TCRdb to the early 2020s). Library preparation employed the immunoSEQ multiplex PCR assay. TCRdb retrieved this table from immuneACCESS and kept in-frame rearrangements only. Not all clones are present; in checked studies, unresolved V genes account for under half, and no reason is known for the remainder. The sample profile shows 150,000 or so clones; around nine tenths of them were found once. Together, the top ten hold roughly 5% of the sample. The time point label, read with the paper, signifies: baseline before first vaccination. Sequencing used peripheral blood, obtained on day 0 of AZD1222 vaccination. These receptors originate from an adult in good health.

This clone was seen only a few times. The J gene is TRBJ2-1, the V gene TRBV28; 10 bases map to TRBD2. This CDR3 spans 13 amino acids. Germline V CDR1 and CDR2: MDHEN, SYDVKM. The V and J ends lost 10 bases and 7 bases, in that order; junction bases with no gene match: 7. The DNA of the CDR3 is TGTGCCACCCAAGCGGGAGGGGAGAATGAGCAGTTCTTC. This translates into CATQAGGENEQFF.

The chain is built from TRBV5-4 and TRBJ2-1, with 10 nucleotides matching TRBD2. Trimming at V came to 0 bases and at J to 4 bases, leaving 7 bases not matched to a gene. The germline V gene encodes CDR1 SGHNT and CDR2 YYREEE (reference sequence). This CDR3 contains 17 residues. The CDR3: CASSLGSSGGLYNEQFF. Written as DNA, the CDR3 is TGTGCCAGCAGCTTGGGTTCTAGCGGGGGTCTATACAATGAGCAGTTCTTC.

Only one count was recorded for this clone. This chain joins TRBV2 and TRBJ2-5; possible D gene TRBD2, 6 bases. Trimming removed 6 bases at V and 1 base at J, with 12 bases between. Germline V CDR1 and CDR2: SNHLY, FYNNEI. The CDR3 is 14 residues long. DNA for the CDR3: TGTGCCAGCAGGATGGGGACTGTCCAAGAGACCCAGTACTTC. As protein: CASRMGTVQETQYF.

V and J are TRBV19 and TRBJ2-3; D not resolved. Trimming removed 6 bases at V and 7 bases at J, with 14 bases between. This CDR3 contains 13 residues. In germline, CDR1 is LNHDA, CDR2 SQIVND (reference sequence). The CDR3 reads CASRPNGMHTQYF. The CDR3 nucleotides are TGTGCCAGTAGACCCAATGGGATGCATACGCAGTATTTT.

This clone was found once. This rearrangement joins TRBV28 to TRBJ2-7; D is perhaps TRBD1 (5 bases). The CDR3 covers 17 residues. V was cut by 4 bases and J by 0 bases, with 19 bases left in between. Germline V gene lookup returns CDR1 MDHEN and CDR2 SYDVKM. The CDR3 nucleotides read TGTGCCAGCAGTTCCCCCTCTTTAGGGGAAAGCTCCTACGAGCAGTACTTC. Protein product: CASSSPSLGESSYEQYF.

A remark on this clone: Within the sample, other DNA sequences also encode this same CDR3. V and J are TRBV18 and TRBJ2-5; possible D gene TRBD2, 5 bases. CDR1 is KGHSH, CDR2 LQKENI, per germline. The CDR3 sequence is 15 residues long. The germline V and J ends were trimmed by 0 bases and 5 bases, with 13 bases remaining between them. CDR3 residues: CASSPPSGVGETQYF. CDR3 coding DNA: TGTGCCAGCTCACCACCGTCCGGGGTCGGGGAGACCCAGTACTTC.

The V and J genes are TRBV10-1 and TRBJ2-7; 7 bases match TRBD1. The CDR3 consists of 14 residues. After removal of 4 bases from V and 1 base from J, the junction contained 4 bases not matched to a gene. CDR1 and CDR2 from the germline V gene are WNHNN and SYGVQD (reference sequence). CDR3 in DNA: TGCGCCAGCAGTGGGGACAGTGGTTCCTACGAGCAGTACTTC. It specifies CASSGDSGSYEQYF.

The V gene is TRBV27, the J gene TRBJ1-5, with a tentative D call TRBD1 (5 bases). The CDR3 covers 14 residues. V lost 5 bases to trimming and J lost 5 bases, with 13 bases between them. Germline V gene lookup returns CDR1 MNHEY and CDR2 SMNVEV (reference sequence). This CDR3 reads CASSRSRGDQPQHF. CDR3 nucleotide sequence: TGTGCCAGCAGTCGAAGTAGGGGAGATCAGCCCCAGCATTTT.

The chain has TRBV21-1 and TRBJ1-6; the DNA was not used to check the table's D call, TRBD1. TRBV21-1 is noted as a pseudogene. The CDR3 has 19 amino acids. CDR3 coding DNA: TGTGCCAGCAGCATGAGCCGGGACAGGGAATCTCGGCCTAGCTCACCCCTCCACTTT. As protein: CASSMSRDRESRPSSPLHF.

The rearrangement joins TRBV5-6 to TRBJ1-1; 8 nucleotides line up with TRBD1. V was pared by 3 bases and J by 1 base, with 2 bases of the junction left unmatched. Germline V gives CDR1 SGHDT, CDR2 YYEEEE. The CDR3 loop spans 14 amino acids. This CDR3 is CASSYGQGNTEAFF. The CDR3 DNA reads as TGTGCCAGCAGCTACGGACAGGGGAACACTGAAGCTTTCTTT. Supplemented by reference TRBV5-6 and TRBJ1-1, the full variable domain reads DAGVTQSPTHLIKTRGQQVTLRCSPKSGHDTVSWYQQALGQGPQFIFQYYEEEERQRGNFPDRFSGHQFPNYSSELNVNALLLGDSALYLCASSYGQGNTEAFFGQGTRLTVV.

The V and J genes are TRBV7-2 and TRBJ2-5; D is ambiguous. CDR3 length equals 16 residues. The V and J ends lost 1 base and 3 bases respectively, with 15 bases between them. CDR1 and CDR2 from the germline V gene are SGHTA and FQGNSA. The CDR3 loop is CASSLVHGFGKETQYF. The CDR3 DNA reads as TGTGCCAGCAGCTTAGTCCATGGGTTTGGGAAAGAGACCCAGTACTTC.

J is TRBJ1-2 and V is TRBV4-1; 11 positions match TRBD1. Germline assignment: CDR1 MGHRA and CDR2 YSYEKL. V was pared by 5 bases and J by 2 bases, with 4 bases of the junction left unmatched. The CDR3 runs 15 residues. This chain's CDR3 is CASSAGQGANYGYTF. CDR3 nucleotides: TGCGCCAGCAGCGCTGGACAGGGGGCCAACTATGGCTACACCTTC.

The J gene is TRBJ2-7, the V gene TRBV9; TRBD2 matches 9 bases. V shed 4 bases and J 4 bases; nucleotides not matched to a gene: 12. Germline V gives CDR1 SGDLS, CDR2 YYNGEE. The CDR3 consists of 16 residues. This CDR3 is CASSPGLASRGYEQYF. DNA for the CDR3: TGTGCCAGCAGCCCCGGACTAGCGTCACGCGGTTACGAGCAGTACTTC.

The chain uses TRBV10-3 and TRBJ2-1, with TRBD2 matching over 11 bases. J was trimmed by 5 bases and V by 4 bases; bases with no gene match: 4. The CDR3 runs to 15 residues. The V gene's germline CDR1 is ENHRY and CDR2 SYGVKD. Here the CDR3 reads CAISGLAGLNNEQFF. For the CDR3, the DNA is TGTGCCATCAGTGGACTAGCGGGACTAAACAATGAGCAGTTCTTC.

The chain uses TRBV7-8 and TRBJ1-2; the D gene is possibly TRBD1 (5 bases). Germline CDR1 SGHVS, CDR2 FQNEAQ. V lost 5 bases to trimming and J lost 8 bases, with 15 bases between them. The CDR3 length is 13 residues. As DNA, the CDR3 is TGTGCCAGCAGCCCCATGGGGGTGGACGGCTACACCTTC. This sequence encodes CASSPMGVDGYTF.

The V call is TRBV13, the J call TRBJ1-6; D is ambiguous. Germline assignment: CDR1 PRHDT and CDR2 FYEKMQ (reference sequence). The CDR3 is 15 residues long. The V and J ends lost 0 bases and 6 bases respectively, with 9 bases between them. The CDR3 sequence: CASSLGDGGNSPLHF. The CDR3 DNA reads TGTGCCAGCAGCTTAGGGGACGGTGGTAATTCACCCCTCCACTTT.

DNA for the CDR3: TGTGCCAGCAGCCCCGTTCCGGGACGCTCCTATGGCTACACCTTC. Amino acids: CASSPVPGRSYGYTF. The genes are TRBV7-2 and TRBJ1-2; TRBD1 might be the D (5 bases). Trimming removed 5 bases at V and 4 bases at J, with 17 bases between. CDR3 length: 15 residues. Germline CDR1 SGHTA, CDR2 FQGNSA.

This chain links TRBV18 with TRBJ1-1, with no clear D. From germline, CDR1 is KGHSH and CDR2 LQKENI. The CDR3 length is 14 residues. The V end lost 0 bases, the J end lost 2 bases, and 7 bases lay between the germline ends. The CDR3 sequence: CASSPPSSNTEAFF. The CDR3 DNA sequence: TGTGCCAGCTCACCACCGTCATCAAACACTGAAGCTTTCTTT.

V and J are TRBV5-1 and TRBJ1-1; D is possibly TRBD1 (5 bases). V was shortened by 2 bases and J by 1 base, with 6 bases between the two germline ends. There are 13 residues in the CDR3. The germline CDR1 and CDR2 sequences are SGHRS and YFSETQ. This chain's CDR3 is CASSFGGNTEAFF. The DNA for the CDR3 is TGCGCCAGCAGCTTTGGGGGGAACACTGAAGCTTTCTTT.

This chain joins TRBV5-4 and TRBJ2-7, with a tentative D call TRBD2 (5 bases). Trimming pared 4 bases from V and 1 base from J, leaving 6 bases between. Germline lookup yields CDR1 SGHNT and CDR2 YYREEE (reference sequence). The CDR3 contains 12 residues. CDR3 sequence: CASSGGSYEQYF. The CDR3 region has the DNA TGTGCCAGCAGCGGCGGGTCCTACGAGCAGTACTTC.

The chain has TRBV18 and TRBJ2-4; D ambiguous. The length of the CDR3 is 13 residues. CDR1 and CDR2 from the germline V gene are KGHSH and LQKENI. V was cut by 1 base and J by 5 bases, with 6 bases left in between. The CDR3 nucleotides read TGTGCCAGCTCACCACAGGCAGAAAACATTCAGTACTTC. It is translated as CASSPQAENIQYF. Looking up the rest from reference TRBV18 and TRBJ2-4 gives the full variable domain: NAGVMQNPRHLVRRRGQEARLRCSPMKGHSHVYWYRQLPEEGLKFMVYLQKENIIDESGMPKERFSAEFPKEGPSILRIQQVVRGDSAAYFCASSPQAENIQYFGAGTRLSVL.

This clone appeared a single time. The CDR3 loop is CAWTVTGVNEKLFF. CDR3 nucleotides: TGTGCCTGGACTGTGACGGGCGTTAATGAAAAACTGTTTTTT. The rearrangement joins TRBV30 to TRBJ1-4; D remains unclear. The CDR3 runs 14 residues. Trimming cost V 4 bases and J 4 bases, with 13 bases left between them. CDR1 and CDR2 from the germline V gene are GTSNPN and SVGIG (reference sequence).

The chain employs TRBV28 and TRBJ1-5; 8 nucleotides line up with TRBD1. Germline V CDR1 and CDR2: MDHEN, SYDVKM. This CDR3 spans 19 amino acids. J was trimmed by 0 bases and V by 5 bases; bases with no gene match: 15. The DNA for the CDR3 is TGTGCCAGCAGTCCCAAGCGATTGGACAGGGCTTATAGCAATCAGCCCCAGCATTTT. It yields the protein CASSPKRLDRAYSNQPQHF.

This chain joins TRBV5-8 and TRBJ2-6; D may be TRBD1 (6 bases). Germline V gene lookup returns CDR1 SGHTS and CDR2 YDEGEE. V lost 3 bases and J 0 bases, leaving 16 bases between the germline ends. This CDR3 is 18 amino acids long. The CDR3 protein is CASSSTGIMSSGANVLTF. The DNA for the CDR3 is TGTGCCAGCAGCTCGACAGGCATAATGAGCTCTGGGGCCAACGTCCTGACTTTC.

The V gene is TRBV7-2, the J gene TRBJ2-7, with a tentative D call TRBD1 (6 bases). This CDR3 spans 14 amino acids. Trimming removed 5 bases from V and 4 bases from J, with 15 bases in between. Germline lookup yields CDR1 SGHTA and CDR2 FQGNSA. The CDR3 nucleotides are TGTGCCAGCAGCCCAGGACAGATTTCTTACGAGCAGTACTTC. Encoded protein: CASSPGQISYEQYF.

J is TRBJ2-7 and V is TRBV18; no clear D. This CDR3 comprises 12 residues. V was clipped by 1 base and J by 1 base, with 2 bases between them. Germline V gene sequence: CDR1 KGHSH, CDR2 LQKENI. CDR3 sequence (DNA): TGTGCCAGCTCACCACAGTCCTACGAGCAGTACTTC. Translated: CASSPQSYEQYF. Variable domain in full (rest from reference TRBV18 and TRBJ2-7): NAGVMQNPRHLVRRRGQEARLRCSPMKGHSHVYWYRQLPEEGLKFMVYLQKENIIDESGMPKERFSAEFPKEGPSILRIQQVVRGDSAAYFCASSPQSYEQYFGPGTRLTVT.